Reported below is one T cell receptor beta chain. Its matching antigen is unknown. The data derive from a study of T cell responses to AZD1222 COVID-19 vaccine. Study results and limitations: There were vaccine-associated CD4 TCRs across spike, dominant at 160-218 and 743-854. There were mostly white British donors and more females than males, and clonal diversity was possibly underestimated. Baseline seropositives among AZD1222 recipients totaled only 5 to 7.

TCRdb's copy holds only in-frame clones and misses some; the assay was immunoSEQ multiplex PCR. This sample has roughly 120,000 clones, with approximately 85% found just once. The material sequenced was peripheral blood, taken 28 days after the second AZD1222 dose. The sequence was obtained from an adult who received the AZD1222 COVID-19 vaccine.

The CDR3 here is CASTQGPGGVSTEAFF. CDR3 DNA: TGTGCCAGCACCCAGGGGCCAGGGGGCGTGAGCACTGAAGCTTTCTTT. The genes are TRBV7-9 and TRBJ1-1, with 8 bases matching TRBD1. The CDR3 extends over 16 amino acids. V lost 7 bases, J lost 4 bases, and 14 bases stayed unmatched. The V gene's germline CDR1 is SEHNR and CDR2 FQNEAQ (reference sequence).